The text below deals with one TCR beta chain. The data originate from a study of blood T cell repertoires in COVID-19. CDR3 length: 14 residues. V lost 1 base and J lost 6; bases outside the gene matches: 4. Looked up from germline, CDR1 is SGHDT and CDR2 is YYEEEE. Assay: immunoSEQ multiplex PCR; the TCRdb copy retains only in-frame clones and omits some. The data show about 370,000 clones, 80% to 90% seen once. This TCR was sampled from a woman aged 25 to 39 with COVID-19, enrolled during active disease. Input material: peripheral blood. The rearrangement joins TRBV5-6 to TRBJ2-3; 8 bases map to TRBD1. CDR3 region: CASSLFTGGDTQYF. The CDR3, as DNA: TGTGCCAGCAGCTTGTTTACAGGGGGGGATACGCAGTATTTT.